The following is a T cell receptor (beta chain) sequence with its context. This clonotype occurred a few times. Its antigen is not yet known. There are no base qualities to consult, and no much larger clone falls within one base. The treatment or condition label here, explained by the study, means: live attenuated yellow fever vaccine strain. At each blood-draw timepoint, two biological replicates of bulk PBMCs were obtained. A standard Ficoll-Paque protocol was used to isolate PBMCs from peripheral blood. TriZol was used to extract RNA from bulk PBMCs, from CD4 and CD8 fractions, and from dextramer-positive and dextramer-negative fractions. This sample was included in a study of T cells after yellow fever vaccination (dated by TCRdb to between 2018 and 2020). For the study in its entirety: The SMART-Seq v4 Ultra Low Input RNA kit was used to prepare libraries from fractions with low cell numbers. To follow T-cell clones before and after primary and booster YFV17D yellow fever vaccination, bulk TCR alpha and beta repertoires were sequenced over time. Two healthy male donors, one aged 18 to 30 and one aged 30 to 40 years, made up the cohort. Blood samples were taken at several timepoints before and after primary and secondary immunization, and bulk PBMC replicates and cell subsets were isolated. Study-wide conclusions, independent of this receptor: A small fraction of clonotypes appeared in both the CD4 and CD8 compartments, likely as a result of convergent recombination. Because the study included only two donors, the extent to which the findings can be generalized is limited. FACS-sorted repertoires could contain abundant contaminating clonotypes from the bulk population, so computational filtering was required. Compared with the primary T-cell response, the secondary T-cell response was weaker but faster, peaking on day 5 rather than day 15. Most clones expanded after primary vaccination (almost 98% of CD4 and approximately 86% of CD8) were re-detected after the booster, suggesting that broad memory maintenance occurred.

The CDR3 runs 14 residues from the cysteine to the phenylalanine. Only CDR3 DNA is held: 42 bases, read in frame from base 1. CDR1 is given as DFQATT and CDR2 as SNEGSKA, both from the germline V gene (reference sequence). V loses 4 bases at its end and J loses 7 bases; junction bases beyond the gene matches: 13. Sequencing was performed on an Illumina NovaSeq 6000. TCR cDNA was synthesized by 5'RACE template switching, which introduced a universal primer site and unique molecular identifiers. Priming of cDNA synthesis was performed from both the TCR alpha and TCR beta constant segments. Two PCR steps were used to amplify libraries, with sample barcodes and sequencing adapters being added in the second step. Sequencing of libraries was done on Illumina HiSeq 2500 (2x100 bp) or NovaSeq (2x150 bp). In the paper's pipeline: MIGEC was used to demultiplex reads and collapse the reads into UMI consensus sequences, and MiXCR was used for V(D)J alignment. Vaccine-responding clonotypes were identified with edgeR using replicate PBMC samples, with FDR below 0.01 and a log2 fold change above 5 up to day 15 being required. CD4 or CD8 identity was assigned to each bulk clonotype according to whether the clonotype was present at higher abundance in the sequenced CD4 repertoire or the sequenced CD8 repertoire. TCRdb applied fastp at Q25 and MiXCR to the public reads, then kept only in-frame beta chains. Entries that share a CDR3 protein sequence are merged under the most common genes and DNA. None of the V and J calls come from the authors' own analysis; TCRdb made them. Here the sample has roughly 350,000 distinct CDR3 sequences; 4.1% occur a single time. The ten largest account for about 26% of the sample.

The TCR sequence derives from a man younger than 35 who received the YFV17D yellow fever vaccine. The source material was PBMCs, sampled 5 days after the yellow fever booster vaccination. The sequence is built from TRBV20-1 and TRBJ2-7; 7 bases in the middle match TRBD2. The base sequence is TGCAGTGCTACCGGGGAGGGGATCTCTCGGGAGCAGTACTTC. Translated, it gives CSATGEGISREQYF.